These 9 T cell receptor beta chains originate from one sample sequenced in a study of blood T cell repertoires in COVID-19. Sequenced by immunoSEQ multiplex PCR; TCRdb stores in-frame clones only, minus some. The sample has about 78,000 clones; about 88% are singletons. The specimen was peripheral blood. The origin of the receptors is a man between 65 and 85 years old with active or convalescent COVID-19.

The V call is TRBV7-9, the J call TRBJ1-2; D possibly corresponds to TRBD1 (6 bases). This CDR3 region has 15 residues. Per the germline V gene, CDR1 is SEHNR and CDR2 is FQNEAQ (reference sequence). Between the trimmed V and J ends, which lost 1 base and 4 bases, there was a span of 13 bases. CDR3 sequence reads: CASSLGGQGSYGYTF. The CDR3 nucleotides are TGTGCCAGCAGCTTAGGGGGTCAGGGGAGCTATGGCTACACCTTC.

The V call is TRBV6-5, the J call TRBJ2-7, with D maybe TRBD1 (5 bases). Trimming pared 3 bases from V and 5 bases from J, leaving 14 bases between. This CDR3 is built from 14 residues. Germline values: CDR1 MNHEY, CDR2 SVGAGI. CDR3 DNA sequence: TGTGCCAGCAGTTATGCGCCAGGGAACAACGAGCAGTACTTC. This encodes CASSYAPGNNEQYF.

The rearrangement joins TRBV19 to TRBJ2-4; 7 nucleotides line up with TRBD1. Trimming cost V 4 bases and J 4 bases; bases outside gene matches: 10. The CDR3 extends over 16 amino acids. CDR1 is LNHDA and CDR2 is SQIVND in the germline V gene (reference sequence). CDR3 in DNA: TGTGCCAGTAGTAGGCCGGGACAGCAAGCAAAAAACATTCAGTACTTC. It is translated as CASSRPGQQAKNIQYF. The whole variable domain, remainder taken from reference TRBV19 and TRBJ2-4, is DGGITQSPKYLFRKEGQNVTLSCEQNLNHDAMYWYRQDPGQGLRLIYYSQIVNDFQKGDIAEGYSVSREKKESFPLTVTSAQKNPTAFYLCASSRPGQQAKNIQYFGAGTRLSVL.

This clone has only one observation. The J gene is TRBJ1-2, the V gene TRBV9; no clear D gene. V shed 1 base and J shed 2 bases, with 9 bases lying between them. This CDR3 contains 14 residues. The V gene's germline CDR1 is SGDLS and CDR2 YYNGEE. This CDR3 reads CASSVSERNYGYTF. The CDR3 coding sequence is TGTGCCAGCAGCGTATCCGAGAGGAACTATGGCTACACCTTC.

The chain has TRBV5-1 and TRBJ2-1, with TRBD2 matching over 7 bases. CDR3 length: 19 amino acids. Germline CDR1 reads SGHRS; CDR2 reads YFSETQ. Trimming cost V 2 bases and J 1 base; bases outside gene matches: 15. This CDR3 is CASSFFLAGVVGSYNEQFF. The CDR3 DNA follows: TGCGCCAGCAGCTTCTTTTTGGCGGGAGTGGTAGGGTCCTACAATGAGCAGTTCTTC.

The V and J genes are TRBV4-1 and TRBJ1-6; unclear D gene. In germline, CDR1 is MGHRA, CDR2 YSYEKL. V lost 1 base to trimming and J lost 4 bases, with 5 bases between them. The CDR3 consists of 14 residues. In DNA, the CDR3 is TGCGCCAGCAGCCAAGCCCCGTATAATTCACCCCTCCACTTT. Its protein is CASSQAPYNSPLHF.

This chain connects TRBV2 to TRBJ2-7; D possibly corresponds to TRBD2 (6 bases). The CDR3 runs 14 residues. V lost 5 bases, J lost 7 bases, and 18 bases lay in between. CDR1 is SNHLY and CDR2 is FYNNEI in the germline V gene. CDR3 sequence: CASSPGEGSIEQYF. In DNA, the CDR3 is TGTGCCAGCAGTCCGGGAGAGGGGTCAATAGAGCAGTACTTC. The complete variable domain, with remaining parts taken from reference TRBV2 and TRBJ2-7, reads EPEVTQTPSHQVTQMGQEVILRCVPISNHLYFYWYRQILGQKVEFLVSFYNNEISEKSEIFDDQFSVERPDGSNFTLKIRSTKLEDSAMYFCASSPGEGSIEQYFGPGTRLTVT.

In this sample, this clone turned up a few times. The rearrangement links TRBV2 to TRBJ1-1; D is uncertain. V gave up 3 bases and J gave up 8 bases, with 4 bases separating them. The CDR3 extends over 10 amino acids. The germline V gene has CDR1 SNHLY and CDR2 FYNNEI. The CDR3 protein is CASSETEAFF. CDR3 bases: TGTGCCAGCAGTGAGACAGAAGCTTTCTTT.

The J gene is TRBJ2-7, the V gene TRBV28; D call uncertain. This CDR3 is 13 amino acids long. Germline V CDR1 and CDR2: MDHEN, SYDVKM. V was clipped by 3 bases and J by 3 bases, with 9 bases between them. The CDR3 loop is CASSFGHLYEQYF. The DNA for the CDR3 is TGTGCCAGCAGTTTTGGGCACCTCTACGAGCAGTACTTC.